This T cell receptor beta chain was obtained from a study of CD4 T cells in relation to SARS-CoV-2 and coronaviruses (dated by TCRdb to about 2021). The study in broad terms: In the ViraFEST assay, PBMCs were grown with antigen for about ten days, and TCR beta CDR3s were then sequenced to identify antigen-specific clonal expansions. An HIV-1 Nef peptide pool or a culture without peptide was used as the negative reference condition. Patient-derived lymphoblastoid cell lines were used to map the HLA restriction of shared crossreactive spike epitopes. At the level of individual TCR clonotypes, the study measured memory CD4+ T cell crossreactivity between SARS-CoV-2 spike protein and common cold coronavirus spike proteins. Samples from three pre-COVID donors and the naive versus memory experiments were sequenced with the Adaptive Biotechnologies TCR-sequencing kit; other data were Illumina-based. For other donors in the study, expansion assays were sequenced with a different, Illumina-based TCR-beta assay.

As for this clone: Its antigen remains undetermined. Base qualities are not at hand, and no much larger clone is one base apart.

Study-wide conclusions, independent of this receptor: Memory CD4+ clonotypes crossrecognizing SARS-CoV-2 and at least one common cold coronavirus spike were found in 60% to 75% of donors. Because no donor provided both pre-pandemic and post-infection samples, tracing the source of pre-existing responses was limited. Crossreactivity analysis centred on spike protein, so crossreactivity against other viral proteins was not assessed. Compared with monoreactive clones, crossreactive clones had significantly weaker SARS-CoV-2-driven expansion, a result consistent with antigenic imprinting. The study was limited by small numbers of patients and tested TCRs.

CD4+ T cells from unexposed donors were collected before the COVID-19 pandemic (2011-2018). Following 10 days of culture, the EasySep CD4+ T cell isolation kit was used to isolate CD4+ T cells. As cell number allowed, CD4+ T cells from unexposed donors were tested for reactivity to SARS-CoV-2 S and N and to four common cold coronavirus spike pools. PBMCs were cultured at approximately 2 million per well in IMDM supplemented with approximately 5% human AB serum and 7.5 to 10 IU/ml IL-2. Half of the culture medium was replaced with fresh IL-2-containing medium on days 3 and 7. Each peptide culture condition was generally run in triplicate replicate wells. The leukapheresis product used for the unexposed donors was purchased from a commercial source. PBMCs were isolated from leukapheresis product or whole blood by Ficoll-Paque PLUS gradient centrifugation. The PBMCs went either fresh into the expansion assay or into cryopreservation at -140 degrees C. The QIAamp Micro DNA Kit was used to extract genomic DNA from the CD4+ T cells.

Library creation used the immunoSEQ multiplex PCR assay. As for how the authors treated the data: During preprocessing, nonproductive sequences were removed, as were CDR3s that did not start with C, did not end with F or W, or were shorter than 7 amino acids. Antigen-specific clonotypes were called with the MANAFEST web app on the basis of expansion relative to the reference and to other culture wells. To be counted as positive, a clone had to show significant expansion compared with the reference culture, at an FDR below 0.05, in 2 of 3 replicate wells. Positive clones also required significant expansion versus all other tandem wells and an odds ratio above 5. After three terminal residues were trimmed from each end, CDR3 homology was quantified as pairwise Levenshtein distance using the stringdist R package. The immuneACCESS repertoire file appears here via TCRdb, limited to in-frame rearrangements. These files lack a portion of the clones; in checked studies, under half of the deficit traces to unresolved V genes, and the cause of the others is not known. V, J and clone size derive from that table, while D and trimming were established from the DNA sequence. This sample has about 20,000 clones in its table, and roughly 62% of those were observed once. The top ten hold 8% to 13% of the sample.

The CDR3 goes from the cysteine to the phenylalanine over 12 residues. CDR3 DNA is the only sequence kept; it has 36 bases, read in frame from the first base. Relative to germline, V is 4 bases shorter and J is 7 bases shorter, with 12 bases between their ends. CDR1 and CDR2, looked up from the germline V gene (reference sequence), are SGHKS and YYEKEE. The sequencing input was CD4+ T cells from PBMCs, cultured in vitro. The rearrangement combines TRBV5-5 with TRBJ2-7, with the D gene possibly TRBD1 or TRBD2, each one fitting 5 bases. The clonotype originates from a human donor in good health. The DNA sequence is TGTGCCAGCAGCCTGGGGGTGGGAGAGCAGTACTTC. This yields the protein CASSLGVGEQYF.